Listed below are T cell receptor beta chains from one sample, sequenced in a study of blood T cell repertoires in COVID-19. The method was immunoSEQ multiplex PCR; TCRdb's version includes in-frame clones alone and lacks a portion of them. The table shows about 220,000 clones, with 88% occurring only once. Source material: PBMCs or T cells enriched from blood (not recorded which). The receptors originated from a woman in her thirties who had recovered from COVID-19. Both conserved end residues are part of each CDR3. Fields, in order: CDR3 length, clone size, J gene, D gene, V gene, CDR3 DNA, CDR3 protein. D genes are given only for firm matches. For some rows the clone size is stated as once, few or many, or as a class when expanded; others skip it.

16	NA	TRBJ1-1	NA	TRBV7-2	TGTGCCAGCAGCTTACTGTCGCGGCAGGGGAACACTGAAGCTTTCTTT	CASSLLSRQGNTEAFF
13	NA	TRBJ2-1	TRBD2	TRBV27	TGTGCCAGCCAGCGGGGGCCCTACAATGAGCAGTTCTTC	CASQRGPYNEQFF
15	once	TRBJ2-5	NA	TRBV24-1	TGTGCCACCAGTGATGCCAGGGGAGCCCAAGAGACCCAGTACTTC	CATSDARGAQETQYF
16	NA	TRBJ2-3	TRBD2	TRBV7-2	TGTGCCAGCAGCTTAAATGGACTAGCGGGCCCAGATACGCAGTATTTT	CASSLNGLAGPDTQYF
17	NA	TRBJ1-2	TRBD1	TRBV4-1	TGCGCCAGCAGCCACATCGCCGGTGGACAGGGAATCTATGGCTACACCTTC	CASSHIAGGQGIYGYTF
15	NA	TRBJ1-6	NA	TRBV9	TGTGCCAGCAGCATCGGGAGCGTCTTTAATTCACCCCTCCACTTT	CASSIGSVFNSPLHF
12	NA	TRBJ1-2	NA	TRBV27	TGTGCCAGCAGGGGGGGGCTCTATGGCTACACCTTC	CASRGGLYGYTF
17	NA	TRBJ1-6	TRBD1	TRBV4-3	TGCGCCAGCAGCCGCACAGGGGATCCCGCAAATTTGTCACCCCTCCACTTT	CASSRTGDPANLSPLHF
14	NA	TRBJ2-7	NA	TRBV5-1	TGCGCCAGCAGCCGAACTAGTGTTTCCTACGAGCAGTACTTC	CASSRTSVSYEQYF
16	NA	TRBJ2-5	TRBD2	TRBV5-4	TGTGCCAGCAGCCCTCTAGCGGGGGGGCCCCCAGAGACCCAGTACTTC	CASSPLAGGPPETQYF
15	once	TRBJ1-2	NA	TRBV4-1	TGCGCCAGCAGCCAAGGGACAAATCTTAACTATGGCTACACCTTC	CASSQGTNLNYGYTF
13	few	TRBJ1-1	NA	TRBV9	TGTGCCAGCAGCCCAACGGTGAACACTGAAGCTTTCTTT	CASSPTVNTEAFF
15	NA	TRBJ1-1	TRBD1	TRBV13	TGTGCCAGCAGCTCTAGACAGGGGCGGTACACTGAAGCTTTCTTT	CASSSRQGRYTEAFF
17	NA	TRBJ2-1	NA	TRBV7-6	TGTGCCAGCAGCCCATGGACTATCGGCAGCTCCTACAATGAGCAGTTCTTC	CASSPWTIGSSYNEQFF
15	NA	TRBJ2-1	NA	TRBV27	TGTGCCAGCAGTTTGCGGGACGAAGCCTACAATGAGCAGTTCTTC	CASSLRDEAYNEQFF
18	NA	TRBJ1-3	TRBD1	TRBV5-1	TGCGCCAGCAGCAGGAACTCCCAGACAGGGCTCTCTGGAAACACCATATATTTT	CASSRNSQTGLSGNTIYF
16	once	TRBJ1-3	NA	TRBV7-8	TGTGCCAGCAGCTTAGCGTTACAGGTCTCTGGAAACACCATATATTTT	CASSLALQVSGNTIYF
15	few	TRBJ2-7	TRBD1	TRBV15	TGTGCCACCAGCAGAGTAGCAGGGGGCTCTTCCGAGCAGTACTTC	CATSRVAGGSSEQYF
14	NA	TRBJ1-2	TRBD1	TRBV14	TGTGCCAGCAGCCAGAGGCAGGGGGACGGTGGCTACACCTTC	CASSQRQGDGGYTF
17	NA	TRBJ1-3	NA	TRBV4-1	TGCGCCAGCAGCCAAGAGGACACCAAGAGCTCTGGAAACACCATATATTTT	CASSQEDTKSSGNTIYF
12	NA	TRBJ2-5	TRBD2	TRBV5-4	TGTGCCAGCAGCGGGACTAGTGAAACCCAGTACTTC	CASSGTSETQYF
15	NA	TRBJ1-2	TRBD1	TRBV19	TGTGCCAGTAGTATATCGCCAGGACAGGGGGCTGGCTACACCTTC	CASSISPGQGAGYTF